Shown below are 19 T cell receptor beta chains from a single sample sequenced in a study of regulatory T cells in long-lasting Graves disease. In building TCR beta libraries, iRepertoire HTBI primers were used together with Arm-PCR of CDR3 regions. TCRdb ran MiXCR on the multiplex PCR reads and lists one entry per CDR3 protein. Found here are some 250,000 distinct CDR3 sequences, around 20% of them singletons; the top ten hold approximately 13%. Indicated time point: newly diagnosed GD, antithyroid drugs for less than 3 months. Researchers made the TCR library from RNA that was extracted from PBMCs. The sequencing here drew on peripheral blood mononuclear cells (PBMCs), taken at new diagnosis, from a patient treated with antithyroid drugs. Every receptor here comes from a female donor with Graves disease.

The table lists this clonotype with many counts. The J gene is TRBJ2-3, the V gene TRBV20-1, with TRBD2 identical over 11 bases. The CDR3 runs to 15 residues. The junction had 4 bases not matched to a gene; V was cut back by 2 bases and J by 3 bases. Germline V gene lookup returns CDR1 DFQATT and CDR2 SNEGSKA (reference sequence). The CDR3: CSARPGTSGTDTQYF. In DNA form, the CDR3 reads TGCAGTGCTAGACCGGGGACTAGCGGAACAGATACGCAGTATTTT.

The J gene is TRBJ2-3, the V gene TRBV7-3, with 12 bases that match TRBD1. J was trimmed by 6 bases and V by 5 bases; bases with no gene match: 18. In germline, CDR1 is SGHTA, CDR2 FQGTGA. The CDR3 is 19 residues long. The DNA of the CDR3 is TGTGCCAGCAGCCGGATGCAGCCCGGGACAGGGGGCTTTAGGGATACGCAGTATTTT. It yields the protein CASSRMQPGTGGFRDTQYF.

This clonotype was seen repeatedly, ten times or more. This chain links TRBV15 with TRBJ1-1; 7 bases are shared with TRBD1. This CDR3 is built from 16 residues. Germline-derived CDR1 and CDR2 are LNHNV and YYDKDF (reference sequence). J gave up 0 bases and V 4 bases, and 8 bases lay outside the gene matches. The CDR3 nucleotides are TGTGCCACCAGCATGGGACAGATCGCCATGAACACTGAAGCTTTCTTT. This gives the protein CATSMGQIAMNTEAFF.

This clonotype was seen at least ten times. V usage is TRBV2 and J usage is TRBJ2-1; 8 bases align to TRBD1. This CDR3 spans 16 amino acids. Germline CDR1 SNHLY, CDR2 FYNNEI. Trimming cost V 4 bases and J 4 bases; bases outside gene matches: 9. CDR3 residues: CASSASTGGVYNEQFF. The CDR3 region has the DNA TGTGCCAGCAGTGCCTCTACAGGGGGAGTTTACAATGAGCAGTTCTTC.

This clonotype was counted at least ten times. V usage is TRBV5-1 and J usage is TRBJ2-1; TRBD1 agrees at 9 bases. The CDR3 has 14 amino acids. Germline assignment: CDR1 SGHRS and CDR2 YFSETQ. J was trimmed by 6 bases and V by 1 base; bases with no gene match: 2. CDR3 sequence reads: CASSLRDRVNEQFF. The DNA of the CDR3 is TGCGCCAGCAGCTTGCGGGACAGGGTCAATGAGCAGTTCTTC.

This clonotype was seen many times. This chain links TRBV24-1 with TRBJ2-2; no firm D call. The CDR3 covers 16 residues. Germline CDR1 and CDR2: KGHDR and SFDVKD. V was trimmed by 0 bases and J by 4 bases, leaving 11 bases between them. CDR3 in amino acids: CATSDLRLAGTGELFF. The CDR3 DNA reads TGTGCCACCAGTGATTTGCGGTTAGCCGGCACCGGGGAGCTGTTTTTT.

This clonotype was seen just once. The rearrangement joins TRBV2 to TRBJ2-7; 12 bases fit TRBD1. Germline V gives CDR1 SNHLY, CDR2 FYNNEI. Trimming removed 10 bases from V and 6 bases from J; junction bases left unmatched: 10. The CDR3 is 14 residues long. The chain's CDR3 is CATNRDRGLREQYF. The DNA of the CDR3 is TGTGCCACAAACCGGGACAGGGGGCTTCGCGAGCAGTACTTC.

This clonotype was found many times. This sequence joins TRBV5-1 and TRBJ2-2; 8 nucleotides line up with TRBD2. The V and J ends lost 0 bases and 6 bases, in that order; junction bases with no gene match: 10. CDR1 and CDR2 from the germline V gene are SGHRS and YFSETQ. This CDR3 has 17 residues. The CDR3 here is CASSLEPSGSRAGELFF. CDR3 sequence (DNA): TGCGCCAGCAGCTTGGAACCCAGCGGGAGTAGGGCCGGGGAGCTGTTTTTT.

There are many counts of this clonotype. The J gene is TRBJ2-5, the V gene TRBV12-3 or TRBV12-4; TRBD2 matches at 7 bases. This CDR3 comprises 14 residues. The junction had 5 bases not matched to a gene; V was cut back by 3 bases and J by 4 bases. The CDR3 loop is CASSFAASGETQYF. The DNA for the CDR3 is TGTGCCAGCAGTTTTGCGGCTAGCGGAGAGACCCAGTACTTC.

Points on this clonotype: A read error is possible here, since a much larger clone lies one base away. The chain couples TRBV29-1 to TRBJ2-1; 8 nucleotides agree with TRBD2. The CDR3 runs 14 residues. Germline CDR1 reads SQVTM; CDR2 reads ANQGSEA. CDR3 region: CSVTAGTRYNGQFF. CDR3 in DNA: TGCAGCGTTACCGCCGGGACTAGATACAATGGGCAGTTCTTC.

The sample holds many counts of this clonotype. The genes are TRBV6-1 and TRBJ2-7; the match to TRBD1 covers 9 bases. Germline V CDR1 and CDR2: MNHNS, SASEGT. Trimming at V came to 8 bases and at J to 3 bases, leaving 11 bases not matched to a gene. The CDR3 contains 15 residues. CDR3 in amino acids: CASGKGTGRYYEQYF. Here the CDR3 DNA reads TGTGCCAGCGGAAAGGGGACAGGGAGGTACTACGAGCAGTACTTC.

As to this clonotype: This likely traces to a read error, being one base from a far larger clone. V gene TRBV7-3 combines with J gene TRBJ2-1; TRBD2 matches at 9 bases. The CDR3 runs to 14 residues. The germline V gene encodes CDR1 SGHTA and CDR2 FQGTGA. V gave up 4 bases and J gave up 12 bases; unmatched junction bases: 10. The CDR3 sequence is CASSSASGEAGQFF. In nucleotides, the CDR3 is TGTGCCAGCAGCTCTGCTAGCGGGGAGGCCGGGCAGTTCTTC. The full variable domain, its missing parts supplied by reference TRBV7-3 and TRBJ2-1, is GAGVSQTPSNKVTEKGKYVELRCDPISGHTALYWYRQSLGQGPEFLIYFQGTGAADDSGLPNDRFFAVRPEGSVSTLKIQRTERGDSAVYLCASSSASGEAGQFFGPGTRLTVL.

This clonotype showed up many times. This chain links TRBV18 with TRBJ2-7, with D tentatively TRBD1 (5 bases). Germline V lookup: CDR1 KGHSH, CDR2 LQKENI. The CDR3 totals 13 residues. The germline V and J ends were trimmed by 1 base and 4 bases, with 8 bases remaining between them. The CDR3 region has the DNA TGTGCCAGCTCACCACGCCGACAGTACGAGCAGTACTTC. It specifies CASSPRRQYEQYF.

This clonotype occurred many times. The chain couples TRBV2 to TRBJ1-1, with D hard to call. V lost 6 bases and J lost 4, with 15 bases in between. CDR3 size: 14 residues. The germline V gene encodes CDR1 SNHLY and CDR2 FYNNEI. The CDR3 spells CASREEQSGTEAFF. The DNA of the CDR3 is TGTGCCAGCAGAGAGGAACAAAGCGGCACTGAAGCTTTCTTT.

In its sample, this clonotype was seen many times. This chain connects TRBV11-2 to TRBJ1-1, with TRBD1 matching over 9 bases. The CDR3 length is 14 residues. Per the germline V gene, CDR1 is SGHAT and CDR2 is FQNNGV. With V trimmed by 7 bases and J by 1 base, 4 bases remained unmatched. Here the CDR3 reads CASKGGQGNTEAFF. The CDR3 nucleotides are TGTGCCAGCAAGGGGGGACAGGGGAACACTGAAGCTTTCTTT.

This clonotype occurred many times. The chain joins TRBV7-9 to TRBJ2-7; D might be TRBD1 or TRBD2, each matching 5 bases. The CDR3 has 13 amino acids. Germline CDR1 reads SEHNR; CDR2 reads FQNEAQ (reference sequence). The germline V and J ends were trimmed by 5 bases and 4 bases, with 12 bases remaining between them. This chain's CDR3 is CASSLGRNYEQYF. The CDR3 nucleotides are TGTGCCAGCAGCCTGGGACGGAATTACGAGCAGTACTTC.

The chain carries TRBV28 and TRBJ2-1, with 7 bases identical to TRBD1. The CDR3 length is 13 residues. The junction had 7 bases not matched to a gene; V was cut back by 6 bases and J by 8 bases. The germline V gene encodes CDR1 MDHEN and CDR2 SYDVKM. In DNA, the CDR3 is TGTGCCAGCAGCGAAAGACAGGGTCATGAGCAGTTCTTC. Protein: CASSERQGHEQFF.

A remark on this clonotype: Since a far larger clone is one base different, this is likely a read error. This sequence joins TRBV13 and TRBJ2-5; D unresolved. Germline CDR1 PRHDT, CDR2 FYEKMQ (reference sequence). This CDR3 spans 13 amino acids. The DNA of the CDR3 is TGTGCCAGCAGCTTGCGGACGGAAGAGTCCCAGTACTTC. This gives the protein CASSLRTEESQYF.

This clonotype was found a few times. V usage is TRBV9 and J usage is TRBJ2-3, with 10 positions matching TRBD1. This CDR3 has 15 residues. In germline, CDR1 is SGDLS, CDR2 YYNGEE. The ends lost 3 bases at V and 2 bases at J; junction bases unmatched: 3. CDR3 in amino acids: CASSAGTGDTDTQYF. The CDR3 nucleotides read TGTGCCAGCAGCGCCGGGACAGGGGACACAGATACGCAGTATTTT.